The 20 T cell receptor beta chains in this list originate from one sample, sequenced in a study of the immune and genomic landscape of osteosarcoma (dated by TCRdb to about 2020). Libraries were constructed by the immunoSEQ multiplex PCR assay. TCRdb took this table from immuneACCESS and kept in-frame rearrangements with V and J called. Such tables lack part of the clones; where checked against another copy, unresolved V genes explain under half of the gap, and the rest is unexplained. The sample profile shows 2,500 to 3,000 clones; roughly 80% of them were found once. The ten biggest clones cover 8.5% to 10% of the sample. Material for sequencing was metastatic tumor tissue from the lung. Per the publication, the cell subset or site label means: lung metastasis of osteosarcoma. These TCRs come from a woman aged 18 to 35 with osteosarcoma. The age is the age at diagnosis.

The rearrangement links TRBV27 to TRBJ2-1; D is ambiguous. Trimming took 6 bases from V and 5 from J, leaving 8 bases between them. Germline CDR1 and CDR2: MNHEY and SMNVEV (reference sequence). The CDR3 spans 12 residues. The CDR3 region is CASRTSNNEQFF. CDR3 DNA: TGTGCCAGCAGGACATCAAACAATGAGCAGTTCTTC.

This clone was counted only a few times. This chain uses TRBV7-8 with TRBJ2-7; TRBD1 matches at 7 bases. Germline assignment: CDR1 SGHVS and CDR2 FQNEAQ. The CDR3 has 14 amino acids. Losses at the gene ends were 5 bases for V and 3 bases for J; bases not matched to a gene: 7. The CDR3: CASSGPRDSYEQYF. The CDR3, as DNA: TGTGCCAGCAGCGGCCCCCGGGACAGCTACGAGCAGTACTTC.

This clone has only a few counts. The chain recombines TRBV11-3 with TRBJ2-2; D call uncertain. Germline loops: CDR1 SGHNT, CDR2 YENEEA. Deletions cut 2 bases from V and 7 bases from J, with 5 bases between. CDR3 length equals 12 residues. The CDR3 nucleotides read TGTGCCAGCAGCTTATCGATCGGGGAGCTGTTTTTT. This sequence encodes CASSLSIGELFF. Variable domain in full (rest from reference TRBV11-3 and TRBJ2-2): EAGVVQSPRYKIIEKKQPVAFWCNPISGHNTLYWYLQNLGQGPELLIRYENEEAVDDSQLPKDRFSAERLKGVDSTLKIQPAELGDSAVYLCASSLSIGELFFGEGSRLTVL.

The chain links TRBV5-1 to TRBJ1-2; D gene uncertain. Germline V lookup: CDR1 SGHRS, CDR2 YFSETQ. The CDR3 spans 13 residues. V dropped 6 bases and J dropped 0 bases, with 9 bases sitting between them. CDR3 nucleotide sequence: TGCGCCAGCAACGATGGGACTAACTATGGCTACACCTTC. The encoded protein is CASNDGTNYGYTF. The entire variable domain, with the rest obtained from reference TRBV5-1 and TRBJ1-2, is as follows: KAGVTQTPRYLIKTRGQQVTLSCSPISGHRSVSWYQQTPGQGLQFLFEYFSETQRNKGNFPGRFSGRQFSNSRSEMNVSTLELGDSALYLCASNDGTNYGYTFGSGTRLTVV.

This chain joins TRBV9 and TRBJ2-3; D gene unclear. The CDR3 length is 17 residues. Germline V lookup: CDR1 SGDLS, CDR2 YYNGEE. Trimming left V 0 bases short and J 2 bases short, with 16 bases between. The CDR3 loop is CASSVDPRRAVTDTQYF. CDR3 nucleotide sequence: TGTGCCAGCAGCGTAGATCCTCGTCGGGCAGTCACAGATACGCAGTATTTT.

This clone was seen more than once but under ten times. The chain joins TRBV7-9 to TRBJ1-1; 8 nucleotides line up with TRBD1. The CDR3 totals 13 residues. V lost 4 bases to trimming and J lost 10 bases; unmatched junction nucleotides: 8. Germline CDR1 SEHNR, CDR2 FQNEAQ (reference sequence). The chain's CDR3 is CASSSDREGGAFF. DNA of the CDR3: TGTGCCAGCAGCTCGGACAGGGAAGGGGGAGCTTTCTTT.

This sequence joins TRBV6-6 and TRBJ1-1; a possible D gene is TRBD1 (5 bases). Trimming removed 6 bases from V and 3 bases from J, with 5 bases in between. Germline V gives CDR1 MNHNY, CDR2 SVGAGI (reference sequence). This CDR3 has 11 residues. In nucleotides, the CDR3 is TGTGCCAGCAGGACAGACACTGAAGCTTTCTTT. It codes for CASRTDTEAFF.

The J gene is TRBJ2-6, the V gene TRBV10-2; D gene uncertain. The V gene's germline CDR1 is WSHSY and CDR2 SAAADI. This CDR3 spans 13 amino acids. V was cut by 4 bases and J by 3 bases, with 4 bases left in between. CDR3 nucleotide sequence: TGCGCCAGCAGTGGGGATGGGGCCAACGTCCTGACTTTC. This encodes CASSGDGANVLTF.

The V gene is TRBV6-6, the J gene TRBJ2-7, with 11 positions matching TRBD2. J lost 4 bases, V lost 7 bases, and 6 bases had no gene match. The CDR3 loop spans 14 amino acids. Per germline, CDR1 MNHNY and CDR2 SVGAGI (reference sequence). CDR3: CASIGGTSGYEQYV. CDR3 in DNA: TGTGCCAGCATAGGAGGGACTAGCGGATACGAGCAGTACGTC.

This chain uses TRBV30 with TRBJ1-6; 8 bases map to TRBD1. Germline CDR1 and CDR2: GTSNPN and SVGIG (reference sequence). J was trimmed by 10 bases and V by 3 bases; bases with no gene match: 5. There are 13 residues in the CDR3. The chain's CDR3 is CAWRDRGTSPLHF. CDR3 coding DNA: TGTGCCTGGAGAGACAGGGGAACCTCACCCCTCCACTTT.

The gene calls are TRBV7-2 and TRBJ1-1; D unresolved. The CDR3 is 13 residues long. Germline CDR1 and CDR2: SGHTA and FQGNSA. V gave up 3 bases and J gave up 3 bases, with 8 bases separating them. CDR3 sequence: CASSFDRDTEAFF. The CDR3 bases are TGTGCCAGCAGCTTTGACCGAGACACTGAAGCTTTCTTT.

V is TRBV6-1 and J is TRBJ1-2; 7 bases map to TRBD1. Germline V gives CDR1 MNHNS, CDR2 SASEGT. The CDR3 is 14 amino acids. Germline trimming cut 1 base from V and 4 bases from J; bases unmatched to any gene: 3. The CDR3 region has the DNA TGTGCCAGCAGTGAAGTAGGGGGCGCCTATGGCTACACCTTC. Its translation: CASSEVGGAYGYTF.

CDR3 DNA sequence: TGTGCCAGCAGGGGACAGCTCTCTGGGGCCAACGTCCTGACTTTC. Translation gives CASRGQLSGANVLTF. The chain is built from TRBV27 and TRBJ2-6; 7 bases are shared with TRBD1. J lost 0 bases, V lost 6 bases, and 2 bases had no gene match. The CDR3 is 15 residues long. Germline V gene data show CDR1 as MNHEY and CDR2 as SMNVEV (reference sequence).

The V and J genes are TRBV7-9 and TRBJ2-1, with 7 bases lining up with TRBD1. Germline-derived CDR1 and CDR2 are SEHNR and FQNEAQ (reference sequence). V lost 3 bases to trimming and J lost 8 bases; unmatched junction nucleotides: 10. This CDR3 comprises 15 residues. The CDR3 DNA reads TGTGCCAGCAGCTTGGTAAGGGGGCGCAGAGATGAGCAGTTCTTC. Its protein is CASSLVRGRRDEQFF.

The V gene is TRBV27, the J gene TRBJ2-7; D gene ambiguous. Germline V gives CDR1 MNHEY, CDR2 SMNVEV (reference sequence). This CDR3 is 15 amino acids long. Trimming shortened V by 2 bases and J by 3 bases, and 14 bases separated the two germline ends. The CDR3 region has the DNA TGTGCCAGCAGTTTAGCTCTCCCAGCCCTCTACGAGCAGTACTTC. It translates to CASSLALPALYEQYF.

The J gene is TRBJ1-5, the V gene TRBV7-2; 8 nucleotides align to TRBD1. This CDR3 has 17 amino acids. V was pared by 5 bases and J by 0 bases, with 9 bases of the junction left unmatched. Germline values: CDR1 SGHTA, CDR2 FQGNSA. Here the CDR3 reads CASSTAQGAYSNQPQHF. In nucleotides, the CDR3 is TGTGCCAGCAGCACGGCCCAGGGGGCGTATAGCAATCAGCCCCAGCATTTT.

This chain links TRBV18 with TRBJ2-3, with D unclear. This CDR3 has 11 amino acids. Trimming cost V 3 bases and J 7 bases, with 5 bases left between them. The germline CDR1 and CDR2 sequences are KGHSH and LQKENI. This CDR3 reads CASSPGNTQYF. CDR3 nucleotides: TGTGCCAGCTCACCGGGCAATACGCAGTATTTT.

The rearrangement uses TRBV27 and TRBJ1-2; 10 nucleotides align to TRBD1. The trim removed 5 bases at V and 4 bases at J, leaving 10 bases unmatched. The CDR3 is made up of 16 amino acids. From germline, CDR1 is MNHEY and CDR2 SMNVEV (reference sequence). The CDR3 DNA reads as TGTGCCAGCAGTCCCTGGGACAGGGGCGTGGGCTATGGCTACACCTTC. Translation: CASSPWDRGVGYGYTF.

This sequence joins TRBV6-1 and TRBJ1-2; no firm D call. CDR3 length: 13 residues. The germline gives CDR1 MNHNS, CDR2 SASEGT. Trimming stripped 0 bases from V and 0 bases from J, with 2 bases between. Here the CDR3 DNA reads TGTGCCAGCAGTGAAGCAGCTAACTATGGCTACACCTTC. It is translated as CASSEAANYGYTF.

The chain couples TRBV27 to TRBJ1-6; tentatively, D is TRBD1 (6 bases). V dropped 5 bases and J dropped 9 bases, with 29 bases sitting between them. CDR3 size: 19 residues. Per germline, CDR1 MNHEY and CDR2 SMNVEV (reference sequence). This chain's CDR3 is CASSPTPGGGGRVVSPLHF. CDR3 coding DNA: TGTGCCAGCAGTCCTACACCTGGGGGCGGGGGCAGGGTAGTTTCACCCCTCCACTTT.